Listed below are T cell receptor beta chains from one sample, sequenced in a study of blood T cells in healthy people across ages. One entry per CDR3 protein, called by TCRdb with MiXCR from the 5' RACE reads. This sample yields some 320,000 distinct CDR3 sequences, of which around 27% are seen a single time; around 29% belongs to the top ten. The sequencing input was blood. These receptors were collected from a woman between 70 and 85 years old in good health. Each CDR3 is given with its conserved first and last residue. D genes are given only for firm matches. Clone size, where shown, is once, few, many, or a class for clones that have expanded.

D	size	V	J	DNA	CDR3
TRBD2	NA	TRBV27	TRBJ2-5	TGTGCCAGCAGTTACCTAGCGGGGCAAGAGACCCAGTACTTC	CASSYLAGQETQYF
NA	once	TRBV29-1	TRBJ1-2	TGCAGCGTTGCCAATGCAGGGGATGGCCACACCTTC	CSVANAGDGHTF
NA	NA	TRBV20-1	TRBJ1-6	TGCAGTGCTAGGGGGGATATCTATAATTCACCCCTCCACTTT	CSARGDIYNSPLHF
NA	NA	TRBV5-6	TRBJ2-5	TGTGCCAGCAACCGACAGTTCCTAATCGGAGAGACCCAGTACTTC	CASNRQFLIGETQYF
NA	few	TRBV7-9	TRBJ2-6	TGTGCCAGCAGCTTACCAGGGACTGGGGCCAACGTCCTGACTTTC	CASSLPGTGANVLTF
TRBD1	NA	TRBV20-1	TRBJ2-6	TGCAGTGCTCAAGCCGGGACAGGGAGGACTGGGGCCAACGTCCTGACTTTC	CSAQAGTGRTGANVLTF
TRBD2	few	TRBV5-3	TRBJ2-1	TGTGCCAGAAGCTTAGCGGGAGGGGACAATGAGCAGTTCTTC	CARSLAGGDNEQFF
TRBD2	few	TRBV20-1	TRBJ2-7	TGCAGTGTGCTCAGCGGGGATTCTTCCTACGAGCAGTACTTC	CSVLSGDSSYEQYF
NA	NA	TRBV6-4	TRBJ2-3	TGTGCCAGCAGTTTGGCGGACGGGAATACGCAGTATTTT	CASSLADGNTQYF
TRBD1	NA	TRBV7-2	TRBJ2-5	TGTGCCAGCAGCTTAGCATGGCAGGGGGAGGAGACCCAGTACTTC	CASSLAWQGEETQYF
NA	few	TRBV5-5	TRBJ1-6	TGTGCCAGCAGCTTGGTCGGGACGGGGGGGAATTCACCCCTCCACTTT	CASSLVGTGGNSPLHF
NA	NA	TRBV7-8	TRBJ1-3	TGTGCCAGCAGCCCCGGACAAAAAGGAGACACCATATATTTT	CASSPGQKGDTIYF
TRBD2	few	TRBV3-1	TRBJ2-3	TGTGCCAGCGGGTCTAGCGGGACGGGAGATACGCAGTATTTT	CASGSSGTGDTQYF
NA	few	TRBV28	TRBJ2-7	TGTGCCAGCCCTCCGGGACTCACCCCTCATTTTAGCGAGCAGTACTTC	CASPPGLTPHFSEQYF
NA	once	TRBV12-3/TRBV12-4	TRBJ2-3	TGTGCCAGCGGGGCTACTTCTGGGAAGACAGATACGCAGTATTTT	CASGATSGKTDTQYF
TRBD1	many	TRBV2	TRBJ1-4	TGTGCCAGCAGTCCGGGACAGAAAAATGAAAAACTGTTTTTT	CASSPGQKNEKLFF
TRBD2	few	TRBV28	TRBJ2-3	TGTGTCAGCAAGCGGGGCGGGAGTCGCACAGATACGCAGTATTTT	CVSKRGGSRTDTQYF
TRBD1	many	TRBV28	TRBJ2-4	TGTGCCAGCAGTTTATTATCCGGGACAGGGGGAAACATTCAGTACTTC	CASSLLSGTGGNIQYF
TRBD1	few	TRBV20-1	TRBJ2-7	TGCAGTGCTAGGGGGACAGGGGGCCTCGAGCAGTACTTC	CSARGTGGLEQYF
NA	few	TRBV24-1	TRBJ2-7	TGTGCCACCAGTGACGGGGTTACGTCCGAGCGGTACTTC	CATSDGVTSERYF
NA	many	TRBV24-1	TRBJ2-1	TGTGCCACCAGTGACCCCTACAATGAGCAGTTCTTC	CATSDPYNEQFF
NA	few	TRBV20-1	TRBJ2-7	TGCAGTGCTAGGGCCTCGGGGCAATCCTACGAGCAGTACTTC	CSARASGQSYEQYF
NA	NA	TRBV5-1	TRBJ2-3	TGCGCCAGCAGGAGCGGATCTAGCACAGATACGCAGTATTTT	CASRSGSSTDTQYF
NA	NA	TRBV6-1	TRBJ2-5	TGTGCCACCGGAGGACGGGAGTACGAGACCCAGTACTTC	CATGGREYETQYF
NA	NA	TRBV4-2	TRBJ1-1	TGTGCCAGCGGGACTGGGCCAGAAGACACTGAAGCTTTCTTT	CASGTGPEDTEAFF
TRBD2	few	TRBV3-1	TRBJ2-7	TGTGCCAGCAGCCGACTAGCGGACGCCCTCTACGAGCAGTACTTC	CASSRLADALYEQYF
NA	few	TRBV19	TRBJ1-5	TGTGCCGGTAGTATCGGGGGGTCTCGCAATCAGCCCCAGCATTTT	CAGSIGGSRNQPQHF
TRBD1	NA	TRBV28	TRBJ1-6	TGTGCCAGCAAGCGGGGGCGACAGGGTAATTCACCCCTCCACTTT	CASKRGRQGNSPLHF
NA	NA	TRBV6-1	TRBJ2-7	TGTGCCAGCAGTGCCGGGGACATCTCTCAGGGATCCTACGAGCAGTACTTC	CASSAGDISQGSYEQYF
NA	few	TRBV12-3/TRBV12-4	TRBJ2-7	TGTGCCAGCAGTTACGGCAACTCCTACGAGCAGTACTTC	CASSYGNSYEQYF
TRBD1	NA	TRBV7-8	TRBJ1-6	TGTGCCAGCAGCTCAAGGGACAGGGGCCCCTATAATTCACCCCTCCACTTT	CASSSRDRGPYNSPLHF
NA	NA	TRBV5-6	TRBJ1-6	TGTGCCAGCAGCCGACCCCGGGGCGTCGGGTCACCCCTCCACTTT	CASSRPRGVGSPLHF
TRBD2	NA	TRBV3-1	TRBJ2-5	TGTGCCAGCAGCCCGACATTTAGCGGGGAGACCCAGTACTTC	CASSPTFSGETQYF
NA	NA	TRBV7-9	TRBJ1-2	TGTGCCAGCAGCTTATCCGGCTATAACTATGGCTACACCTTC	CASSLSGYNYGYTF
NA	NA	TRBV27	TRBJ1-2	TGTGCCAGCAGTTCTCCGGGACACTTATCGAGGGGCTATGGCTACACCTTC	CASSSPGHLSRGYGYTF
TRBD2	NA	TRBV5-1	TRBJ2-2	TGCGCCAGCCGTCTAGGCGGGAGTTACACCGGGGAGCTGTTTTTT	CASRLGGSYTGELFF
TRBD2	many	TRBV25-1	TRBJ2-1	TGTGCCAGCAGCACTAGCGAGAGGACGCCGGAGCAGTTCTTC	CASSTSERTPEQFF
NA	NA	TRBV12-3/TRBV12-4	TRBJ1-2	TGTGCCAGCAGTCCACGGCGCAGGGAGGGGGACTACACCTTC	CASSPRRREGDYTF
NA	few	TRBV7-9	TRBJ2-1	TGTGCCAGCAGCTTAGTGTGGGGCAATGAGCAGTTCTTC	CASSLVWGNEQFF
NA	few	TRBV27	TRBJ2-5	TGTGCCAGCAGTCCTACAGGGTTGGAAGAGACCCAGTACTTC	CASSPTGLEETQYF
TRBD2	few	TRBV29-1	TRBJ2-7	TGCAGCGTGGGACTAGCGGGAGGAACCTACGAGCAGTACTTC	CSVGLAGGTYEQYF
TRBD2	many	TRBV29-1	TRBJ2-7	TGCAGCGTTGAAGATCTGGCGGGAGGCAATGAGCAGTACTTC	CSVEDLAGGNEQYF
TRBD2	NA	TRBV6-4	TRBJ2-3	TGTGCCAGCAGTGACTCTAGCGGGGGGGCAGATACGCAGTATTTT	CASSDSSGGADTQYF
NA	NA	TRBV11-2	TRBJ2-5	TGTGCCAGCAGCTTAGTGGCGGAGACCCAGTACTTC	CASSLVAETQYF
NA	NA	TRBV6-5	TRBJ1-1	TGTGCCAGCAGGTGGAGGACGAACACTGAAGCTTTCTTT	CASRWRTNTEAFF
NA	once	TRBV5-6	TRBJ2-7	TGTGCCAGCAGCTTCAACTCAGTCTCCAGTAAGCGGCAGCAGTACTTC	CASSFNSVSSKRQQYF
NA	NA	TRBV7-3	TRBJ1-2	TGTGCCAGCAGCTCGACGGTGGCTGGTGGCTACACCTTC	CASSSTVAGGYTF
TRBD1	few	TRBV5-5	TRBJ1-5	TGTGCCAGCAGTCAGGGACAGGTCAATAGCAATCAGCCCCAGCATTTT	CASSQGQVNSNQPQHF
NA	few	TRBV2	TRBJ2-6	TGTGCCAGCAGATTCGGACTTAAACACTCTGGGGCCAACGTCCTGACTTTC	CASRFGLKHSGANVLTF
TRBD2	few	TRBV15	TRBJ2-3	TGTGCCACCAGCAGCCCGTTAGCGGGAGCTAGCACAGATACGCAGTATTTT	CATSSPLAGASTDTQYF
TRBD2	NA	TRBV5-1	TRBJ2-1	TGCGCCAGCAGCTTGAGCGGGAGCGGGGTTGATGAGCAGTTCTTC	CASSLSGSGVDEQFF
TRBD2	few	TRBV11-2	TRBJ2-7	TGTGCCAGCAGCTTAGCAAATCTCGGGGCTAGCGGGAGCGAGCAGTACTTC	CASSLANLGASGSEQYF
TRBD2	NA	TRBV7-9	TRBJ2-3	TGTGCCAGCAGCTCCTTAGCGGGGCCCCCAGATACGCAGTATTTT	CASSSLAGPPDTQYF